This TCR beta chain was identified during a study of blood T cell repertoires in COVID-19. TCRdb's table, derived via immunoSEQ multiplex PCR, lists solely in-frame clones and lacks some. Of a few hundred thousand clones listed, roughly nine tenths are singletons. No more than 2 weeks before study entry, exposed participants had met a case of COVID-19. This receptor was taken from a woman aged 40 to 50 who had been exposed to COVID-19. Sequencing was done on a sample of PBMCs or T cells enriched from blood (not recorded which).

The CDR3 DNA is TGTGCCAGCAGCCCGATGACTAGCGGCCAAGAGACCCAGTACTTC. Amino acid sequence: CASSPMTSGQETQYF. The rearrangement uses TRBV7-2 and TRBJ2-5; 9 positions agree with TRBD2. CDR1 and CDR2 (germline): SGHTA, FQGNSA. This CDR3 spans 15 amino acids. Trimming took 5 bases from V and 1 from J; bases not matched to a gene: 5.